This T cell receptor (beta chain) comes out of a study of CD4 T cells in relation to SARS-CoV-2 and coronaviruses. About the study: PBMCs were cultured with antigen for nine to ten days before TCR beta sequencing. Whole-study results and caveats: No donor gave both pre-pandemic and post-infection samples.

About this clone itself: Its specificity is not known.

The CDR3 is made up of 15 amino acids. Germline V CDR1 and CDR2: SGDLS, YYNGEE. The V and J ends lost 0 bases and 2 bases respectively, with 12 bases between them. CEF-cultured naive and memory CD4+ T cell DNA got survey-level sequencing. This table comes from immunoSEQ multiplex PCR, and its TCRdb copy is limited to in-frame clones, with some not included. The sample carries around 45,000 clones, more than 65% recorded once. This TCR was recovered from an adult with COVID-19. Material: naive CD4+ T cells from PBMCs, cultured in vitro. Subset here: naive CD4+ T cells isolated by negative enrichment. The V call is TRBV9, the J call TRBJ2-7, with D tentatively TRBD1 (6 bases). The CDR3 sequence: CASSVGSAGAYEQYF. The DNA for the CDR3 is TGTGCCAGCAGCGTAGGATCGGCAGGGGCCTACGAGCAGTACTTC.